A selection of T cell receptor beta chains follows, all from one sample in a study of blood T cells in healthy people across ages. TCRdb fed the 5' RACE reads into MiXCR, producing one record per CDR3 protein. The sample has 650,000 to 800,000 distinct CDR3 sequences; under 55% are singletons. The sequenced sample was blood. The receptors were sampled from a man aged 60 to 69 in good health. Each CDR3 is given with its conserved first and last residue. Fields, in order: V gene, J gene, CDR3 length, CDR3 protein.

V gene: TRBV5-1
J gene: TRBJ2-1
CDR3 length: 16
CDR3 protein: CASSLIPSGGNNEQFF

V gene: TRBV7-6
J gene: TRBJ2-1
CDR3 length: 16
CDR3 protein: CVSSFSTGASYNEQFF

V gene: TRBV20-1
J gene: TRBJ2-5
CDR3 length: 13
CDR3 protein: CSATGLAGWEQYF

V gene: TRBV20-1
J gene: TRBJ2-7
CDR3 length: 14
CDR3 protein: CSAWDRQGTYEQYF

V gene: TRBV3-1
J gene: -
CDR3 length: 17
CDR3 protein: CASSQQGLAGAPYEQYF

V gene: TRBV20-1
J gene: TRBJ2-7
CDR3 length: 15
CDR3 protein: CSASPLRGQSYEQYF

V gene: TRBV5-1
J gene: TRBJ2-2
CDR3 length: 16
CDR3 protein: CASSLGGTANTGELFF

V gene: TRBV20-1
J gene: TRBJ1-2
CDR3 length: 14
CDR3 protein: CSARPILENYGYTF

V gene: TRBV13
J gene: TRBJ2-3
CDR3 length: 17
CDR3 protein: CASSLVGLAGIADTQYF

V gene: TRBV18
J gene: TRBJ2-7
CDR3 length: 15
CDR3 protein: CASSPKDRNFYEQYF

V gene: TRBV2
J gene: TRBJ2-4
CDR3 length: 13
CDR3 protein: CASSPPGGNIQYF

V gene: TRBV29-1
J gene: TRBJ1-4
CDR3 length: 14
CDR3 protein: CSVGQGAQDEKLFF

V gene: TRBV12-3/TRBV12-4
J gene: TRBJ1-4
CDR3 length: 14
CDR3 protein: CASSDWDRGFKLFF

V gene: TRBV12-3/TRBV12-4
J gene: TRBJ2-7
CDR3 length: 16
CDR3 protein: CASRSTSAGDSYEQYF

V gene: TRBV6-6
J gene: TRBJ1-1
CDR3 length: 14
CDR3 protein: CASSYASSTGWAFF

V gene: TRBV12-5
J gene: TRBJ2-7
CDR3 length: 15
CDR3 protein: CASGLPNRGLDEQYF

V gene: TRBV5-1
J gene: TRBJ1-2
CDR3 length: 16
CDR3 protein: CASSLQVFPVSDGYTF

V gene: TRBV10-3
J gene: TRBJ1-4
CDR3 length: 13
CDR3 protein: CATRQEPNEKLFF

V gene: TRBV3-1
J gene: TRBJ2-7
CDR3 length: 14
CDR3 protein: CASSQGNREYEQYF

V gene: TRBV6-2/TRBV6-3
J gene: TRBJ2-1
CDR3 length: 15
CDR3 protein: CASTWTESSYNEQFF

V gene: TRBV20-1
J gene: TRBJ1-4
CDR3 length: 14
CDR3 protein: CSASEVGGWEKLFF

V gene: TRBV6-2/TRBV6-3
J gene: TRBJ2-5
CDR3 length: 15
CDR3 protein: CASSTPDKLAETQYF

V gene: TRBV20-1
J gene: TRBJ1-2
CDR3 length: 15
CDR3 protein: CSARGTSTGQIVYTF

V gene: TRBV6-2/TRBV6-3
J gene: TRBJ2-1
CDR3 length: 13
CDR3 protein: CASSLQGTHEQFF

V gene: TRBV28
J gene: TRBJ2-1
CDR3 length: 13
CDR3 protein: CASRPDRWDEQFF

V gene: TRBV10-2
J gene: TRBJ2-3
CDR3 length: 15
CDR3 protein: CASSLLAISTDTQYF

V gene: TRBV20-1
J gene: TRBJ2-7
CDR3 length: 14
CDR3 protein: CSASGLAGSGEQYF

V gene: TRBV7-2
J gene: TRBJ2-1
CDR3 length: 16
CDR3 protein: CASSEGGSISYNEQFF

V gene: TRBV14
J gene: TRBJ2-5
CDR3 length: 14
CDR3 protein: CASSQDYFGDEQYF

V gene: TRBV24-1
J gene: TRBJ2-5
CDR3 length: 16
CDR3 protein: CATSDPSRRGQETQYF

V gene: TRBV7-2
J gene: TRBJ1-6
CDR3 length: 14
CDR3 protein: CASSLSGSDSPLHF

V gene: TRBV30
J gene: -
CDR3 length: 11
CDR3 protein: CAWSARYEQYF

V gene: TRBV9
J gene: TRBJ2-5
CDR3 length: 16
CDR3 protein: CASSVEGLASQETQYF

V gene: TRBV7-9
J gene: TRBJ2-3
CDR3 length: 17
CDR3 protein: CASSSTGTSGAADTQYF

V gene: TRBV3-1
J gene: TRBJ2-1
CDR3 length: 17
CDR3 protein: CASSQRSSGGAYNEQFF

V gene: TRBV27
J gene: TRBJ1-6
CDR3 length: 16
CDR3 protein: CASSLYGGGYNSPLHF

V gene: TRBV7-9
J gene: TRBJ2-7
CDR3 length: 14
CDR3 protein: CASSLSQRLYEQYF

V gene: TRBV7-2
J gene: TRBJ2-5
CDR3 length: 14
CDR3 protein: CASSHRGRQETQYF

V gene: TRBV20-1
J gene: TRBJ2-1
CDR3 length: 13
CDR3 protein: CSAPKGGGDERFF

V gene: TRBV15
J gene: TRBJ1-5
CDR3 length: 15
CDR3 protein: CATSTTPYSNQPQHF

V gene: TRBV12-3/TRBV12-4
J gene: TRBJ2-3
CDR3 length: 15
CDR3 protein: CASRGQAMRTDTQYF

V gene: TRBV20-1
J gene: TRBJ2-7
CDR3 length: 12
CDR3 protein: CSARQGVGEQYF

V gene: TRBV3-1
J gene: TRBJ2-3
CDR3 length: 16
CDR3 protein: CASRRAGGIPTDTQYF

V gene: TRBV2
J gene: TRBJ2-7
CDR3 length: 13
CDR3 protein: CASTQFDRNEQYF

V gene: TRBV4-2
J gene: TRBJ2-1
CDR3 length: 16
CDR3 protein: CASSQDGSSGYDEQFF

V gene: TRBV7-8
J gene: TRBJ2-2
CDR3 length: 14
CDR3 protein: CASSLAPQTGELFF

V gene: TRBV11-1
J gene: TRBJ2-7
CDR3 length: 15
CDR3 protein: CASSLSSGGAREQYF

V gene: TRBV7-9
J gene: TRBJ1-2
CDR3 length: 15
CDR3 protein: CASSPWTGGADGYTF

V gene: TRBV5-1
J gene: TRBJ2-5
CDR3 length: 12
CDR3 protein: CASSPADNEQYF

V gene: TRBV5-1
J gene: TRBJ1-1
CDR3 length: 14
CDR3 protein: CASLAGAENTEAFF

V gene: TRBV12-3/TRBV12-4
J gene: TRBJ1-4
CDR3 length: 12
CDR3 protein: CASSRHNEKLFF

V gene: TRBV6-5
J gene: TRBJ2-7
CDR3 length: 14
CDR3 protein: CASSPGTNYNEQYF